The text below deals with one TCR beta chain. Clones were sequenced by immunoSEQ multiplex PCR, and TCRdb holds only the in-frame ones, with some missing. The sample contains about 88,000 clones, about 90% of which appear only once. This record comes from a study of T cell responses to AZD1222 COVID-19 vaccine. Specimen: peripheral blood, collected on day 0 of AZD1222 vaccination. This TCR was sampled from an adult in good health.

The CDR3 region has the DNA TGTGCCTGGAGTGTACGGGGGACAGGGAAGGGTAATTCACCCCTCCACTTT. Encoded protein: CAWSVRGTGKGNSPLHF. The gene calls are TRBV30 and TRBJ1-6, with 9 bases identical to TRBD1. Germline-derived CDR1 and CDR2 are GTSNPN and SVGIG (reference sequence). This CDR3 comprises 17 residues. Germline trimming cut 0 bases from V and 6 bases from J; bases unmatched to any gene: 9.